This TCR beta chain is drawn from a study of cytomegalovirus exposure and HLA in healthy donors. Worth noting for this clone: Its target is not known.

Study-wide results and limits: Later analysis indicated greater clonal expansion among HLA-associated TCR beta chains than among equally common other chains. Specific recognition of CMV antigens was confirmed in vitro for three chains (all CMV-associated).

The PCR employed 60 Vbeta primers together with 13 Jbeta primers. Original handling: In a later analysis, of tens of millions of unique beta chains, roughly 10 million appeared in at least two donors. Profiled with immunoSEQ multiplex PCR; TCRdb holds only in-frame clones, not every one. Clone size and V and J calls were adopted from that table, with D and trimming inferred from the DNA. This table holds more than 95,000 clones, over 65% found once. Material: PBMCs. This clonotype originated in a woman aged 40-49 years in good health and CMV-seronegative.

The CDR3 nucleotides are TGTGCCTGGAGTGCCTCCGCTGGGACAGGGGGCATGAGCAATCAGCCCCAGCATTTT. Amino acid sequence: CAWSASAGTGGMSNQPQHF. The genes are TRBV30 and TRBJ1-5; 12 positions match TRBD1. CDR1 is GTSNPN and CDR2 is SVGIG in the germline V gene (reference sequence). The CDR3 totals 19 residues. Trimming at V came to 1 base and at J to 1 base, leaving 11 bases not matched to a gene. Full variable domain (outside the CDR3, taken from reference TRBV30 and TRBJ1-5): SQTIHQWPATLVQPVGSPLSLECTVEGTSNPNLYWYRQAAGRGLQLLFYSVGIGQISSEVPQNLSASRPQDRQFILSSKKLLLSDSGFYLCAWSASAGTGGMSNQPQHFGDGTRLSIL.